This T cell receptor beta chain was captured by sequencing in a study of T cell repertoires in cytomegalovirus infection. About the study: Well-studied HLA-B-restricted epitopes and recently identified HLA-C-restricted epitopes of CMV were both used in the study.

TCRdb itself ran the reads through MiXCR, one entry per CDR3 protein. The table records around 99,000 distinct CDR3 sequences, around 30% of them present only once. Study-level points and caveats: Dominant in the ex vivo response were TCR beta clonotypes restricted by HLA-C and specific for CMV.

There are 15 residues in the CDR3. With 5 bases removed from V and 7 bases from J, the gap between germline ends came to 18 bases. On this clonotype itself: Its antigen is currently unknown.

The sample was CD8+ T cells from cultured PBMCs, taken from culture after CMV antigen stimulation. The chain joins TRBV12-3 or TRBV12-4 to TRBJ2-1; possible D gene TRBD2, 5 bases. This TCR was recovered from a human donor in good health (CMV status not recorded). Some clones in this sample may be carry-over from other donors' samples. The CDR3 sequence is CASSGMLGGRNEQFF. CDR3 nucleotides: TGTGCCAGCAGTGGGATGTTGGGCGGGCGGAATGAGCAGTTCTTC.